This passage covers 15 T cell receptor beta chains from one sample sequenced in a study of regulatory T cells in long-lasting Graves disease. Time point in this sample: newly diagnosed GD, antithyroid drugs for less than 3 months. PBMC-derived RNA was used for the TCR library. Building of the TCR beta libraries involved iRepertoire HTBI primers and Arm-PCR of CDR3 regions. Each CDR3 protein gets one entry after TCRdb re-called the multiplex PCR reads with MiXCR. This table has hundreds of thousands of distinct CDR3 sequences, 16% appearing once. The same data also contributed to another study, on T cells in Graves' hyperthyroidism and ophthalmopathy.

The specimen was peripheral blood mononuclear cells (PBMCs), collected at new diagnosis, from a patient treated with antithyroid drugs. These receptors all stem from a woman aged 35 to 60 with Graves disease.

In this sample, this clonotype turned up many times. This CDR3 is CASSLESWGANTQYF. CDR3 nucleotides: TGTGCCAGCAGCTTAGAGTCCTGGGGGGCAAATACGCAGTATTTT. The chain recombines TRBV11-2 with TRBJ2-3; D could derive from TRBD1 or TRBD2 (6 bases each). The germline gives CDR1 SGHAT, CDR2 FQNNGV. This CDR3 has 15 amino acids. V was clipped by 0 bases and J by 7 bases, with 14 bases between them. The whole variable domain, filled in from reference TRBV11-2 and TRBJ2-3, reads EAGVAQSPRYKIIEKRQSVAFWCNPISGHATLYWYQQILGQGPKLLIQFQNNGVVDDSQLPKDRFSAERLKGVDSTLKIQPAKLEDSAVYLCASSLESWGANTQYFGPGTRLTVL.

The chain joins TRBV6-5 to TRBJ1-2; TRBD1 might be the D (6 bases). Trimming left V 4 bases short and J 13 bases short, with 22 bases between. From germline, CDR1 is MNHEY and CDR2 SVGAGI. The CDR3 has 14 amino acids. The CDR3 DNA follows: TGTGCCAGCAGTTCCTCTCCCGGGACATCGGCCGTCACCTTC. It translates to CASSSSPGTSAVTF.

The V call is TRBV2, the J call TRBJ2-3; D gene unclear. The CDR3 covers 11 residues. The germline V gene has CDR1 SNHLY and CDR2 FYNNEI. The V end lost 8 bases, the J end lost 4 bases, and 7 bases lay between the germline ends. The CDR3: CASLRADTQYF. The CDR3 bases are TGTGCCAGCTTACGCGCAGATACGCAGTATTTT.

J is TRBJ1-1 and V is TRBV28, with D unresolved. Germline V gene lookup returns CDR1 MDHEN and CDR2 SYDVKM. V was shortened by 10 bases and J by 0 bases, with 9 bases between the two germline ends. The CDR3 consists of 12 residues. CDR3 protein: CATTWVNTEAFF. Here the CDR3 DNA reads TGTGCCACCACTTGGGTGAACACTGAAGCTTTCTTT.

This clonotype was observed at least ten times. The chain combines TRBV13 with TRBJ1-4; 11 bases are a match to TRBD1. In germline, CDR1 is PRHDT, CDR2 FYEKMQ (reference sequence). The CDR3 consists of 15 residues. V lost 4 bases, J lost 6 bases, and 4 bases stayed unmatched. CDR3 residues: CASSYGQGADEKLFF. Here the CDR3 DNA reads TGTGCCAGCAGCTACGGACAGGGGGCCGATGAAAAACTGTTTTTT.

This chain joins TRBV7-9 and TRBJ2-5; TRBD2 matches 9 bases. J was trimmed by 2 bases and V by 2 bases; bases with no gene match: 3. Germline CDR1 reads SEHNR; CDR2 reads FQNEAQ (reference sequence). The CDR3 spans 15 residues. CDR3 DNA sequence: TGTGCCAGCAGCTTATCTAGCGGGATGCAAGAGACCCAGTACTTC. As protein: CASSLSSGMQETQYF.

The gene calls are TRBV4-1 and TRBJ1-2, with D uncertain. Germline lookup yields CDR1 MGHRA and CDR2 YSYEKL. V was trimmed by 0 bases and J by 0 bases, leaving 8 bases between them. The CDR3 extends over 15 amino acids. CDR3 in DNA: TGCGCCAGCAGCCAAGAACTAATCTCTAACTATGGCTACACCTTC. Protein product: CASSQELISNYGYTF.

The chain has TRBV7-8 and TRBJ2-5; tentatively, D is TRBD2 (5 bases). Trimming removed 3 bases from V and 4 bases from J, with 9 bases in between. CDR1 and CDR2 from the germline V gene are SGHVS and FQNEAQ. The CDR3 length is 13 residues. CDR3 DNA sequence: TGTGCCAGCAGCTTCCGGGGTGGAGAGACCCAGTACTTC. Protein: CASSFRGGETQYF. Filled out from reference TRBV7-8 and TRBJ2-5, the complete variable domain reads GAGVSQSPRYKVAKRGQDVALRCDPISGHVSLFWYQQALGQGPEFLTYFQNEAQLDKSGLPSDRFFAERPEGSVSTLKIQRTQQEDSAVYLCASSFRGGETQYFGPGTRLLVL.

CDR3 coding DNA: TGCAGTGCTAGAGATCATTGGGCCACAGATACGCAGTATTTT. It is translated as CSARDHWATDTQYF. The gene calls are TRBV20-1 and TRBJ2-3; D gene unclear. The CDR3 runs 14 residues. Deletions cut 0 bases from V and 2 bases from J, with 9 bases between. Germline lookup yields CDR1 DFQATT and CDR2 SNEGSKA (reference sequence).

The chain couples TRBV15 to TRBJ2-3; D is unclear. Deletions cut 11 bases from V and 5 bases from J, with 20 bases between. In germline, CDR1 is LNHNV, CDR2 YYDKDF (reference sequence). This CDR3 is 14 amino acids long. CDR3 sequence: CAAGDVALGDTQYF. CDR3 nucleotides: TGTGCCGCAGGTGATGTGGCATTGGGAGATACGCAGTATTTT.

The sample holds many counts of this clonotype. The V gene is TRBV4-2, the J gene TRBJ2-5; no firm D call. V dropped 0 bases and J dropped 7 bases, with 15 bases sitting between them. The CDR3 runs 15 residues. Germline V CDR1 and CDR2: LGHNA, YNFKEQ. CDR3 region: CASSQESWTMGTQYF. The CDR3 nucleotides are TGTGCCAGCAGCCAAGAATCTTGGACCATGGGGACCCAGTACTTC.

This clonotype came up a few times. The chain couples TRBV7-9 to TRBJ1-6; 9 nucleotides align to TRBD1. This CDR3 contains 14 residues. Germline trimming cut 4 bases from V and 8 bases from J; bases unmatched to any gene: 3. The germline CDR1 and CDR2 sequences are SEHNR and FQNEAQ (reference sequence). The CDR3 spells CASSWRTGDSPLHF. The CDR3 nucleotides are TGTGCCAGCAGCTGGAGGACAGGGGATTCACCCCTCCACTTT.

This clonotype has only a few counts. This chain links TRBV6-1 with TRBJ2-3; no firm D call. The CDR3 sequence is 12 residues long. Germline loops: CDR1 MNHNS, CDR2 SASEGT. Trimming left V 4 bases short and J 6 bases short, with 8 bases between. This chain's CDR3 is CASSGLGDTQYF. The CDR3 nucleotides read TGTGCCAGCAGTGGGCTAGGGGATACGCAGTATTTT.

With respect to this clonotype: A read error is possible here, since a much larger clone lies one base away. The chain joins TRBV2 to TRBJ2-2; 8 nucleotides line up with TRBD2. Unmatched junction bases numbered 12, after V lost 6 bases and J lost 0 bases. The CDR3 is 18 residues long. Germline V gene lookup returns CDR1 SNHLY and CDR2 FYNNEI. CDR3 DNA sequence: TGTGCCAGCAGGGGTCGGACTAGCAGATTCGCGAACACCGGGGAGCTGTTTTTT. As protein: CASRGRTSRFANTGELFF. The whole variable domain, remainder taken from reference TRBV2 and TRBJ2-2, is EPEVTQTPSHQVTQMGQEVILRCVPISNHLYFYWYRQILGQKVEFLVSFYNNEISEKSEIFDDQFSVERPDGSNFTLKIRSTKLEDSAMYFCASRGRTSRFANTGELFFGEGSRLTVL.

Many counts were recorded for this clonotype. The chain has TRBV18 and TRBJ1-2, with 12 bases lining up with TRBD1. CDR1 and CDR2 (germline): KGHSH, LQKENI. Trimming at V came to 6 bases and at J to 4 bases, leaving 9 bases not matched to a gene. The CDR3 consists of 16 residues. This chain's CDR3 is CASSQGTGGASYGYTF. CDR3 in DNA: TGTGCCAGCTCCCAGGGGACAGGGGGCGCAAGCTATGGCTACACCTTC.